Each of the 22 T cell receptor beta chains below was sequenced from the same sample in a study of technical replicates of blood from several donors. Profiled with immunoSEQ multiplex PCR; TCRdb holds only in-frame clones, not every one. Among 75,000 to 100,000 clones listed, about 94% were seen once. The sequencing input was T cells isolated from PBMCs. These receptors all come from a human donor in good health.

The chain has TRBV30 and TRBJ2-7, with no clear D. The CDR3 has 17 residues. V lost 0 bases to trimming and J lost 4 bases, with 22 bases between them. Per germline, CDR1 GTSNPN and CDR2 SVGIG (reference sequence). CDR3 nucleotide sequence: TGTGCCTGGAGTGTACTATCGCGGAAACTATTCAATTACGAGCAGTACTTC. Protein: CAWSVLSRKLFNYEQYF. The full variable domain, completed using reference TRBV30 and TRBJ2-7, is SQTIHQWPATLVQPVGSPLSLECTVEGTSNPNLYWYRQAAGRGLQLLFYSVGIGQISSEVPQNLSASRPQDRQFILSSKKLLLSDSGFYLCAWSVLSRKLFNYEQYFGPGTRLTVT.

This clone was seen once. DNA of the CDR3: TGTGCCACCAGCAGAGGGGCCGACAGCAACTATGGCTACACCTTC. Protein: CATSRGADSNYGYTF. V is TRBV15 and J is TRBJ1-2, with TRBD1 as a possible D gene (5 bases). CDR1 is LNHNV and CDR2 is YYDKDF in the germline V gene (reference sequence). The CDR3 covers 15 residues. The V gene lost 1 base and the J gene lost 2 bases, with 11 bases spanning the gap.

In DNA form, the CDR3 reads TGTGCCACCCGCCCGAGGGGGGGATACAATGAGCAGTTCTTC. Its translation: CATRPRGGYNEQFF. The rearrangement uses TRBV5-4 and TRBJ2-1; maybe TRBD2 (7 bases). The CDR3 totals 14 residues. Germline values: CDR1 SGHNT, CDR2 YYREEE (reference sequence). With 9 bases removed from V and 4 bases from J, the gap between germline ends came to 17 bases. The whole variable domain, filled in from reference TRBV5-4 and TRBJ2-1, reads ETGVTQSPTHLIKTRGQQVTLRCSSQSGHNTVSWYQQALGQGPQFIFQYYREEENGRGNFPPRFSGLQFPNYSSELNVNALELDDSALYLCATRPRGGYNEQFFGPGTRLTVL.

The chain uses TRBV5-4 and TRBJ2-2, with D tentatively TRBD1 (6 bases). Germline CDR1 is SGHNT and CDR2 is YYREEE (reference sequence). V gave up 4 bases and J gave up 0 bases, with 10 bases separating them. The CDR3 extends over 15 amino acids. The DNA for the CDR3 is TGTGCCAGCAGCGCCGGGACACCGAACACCGGGGAGCTGTTTTTT. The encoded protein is CASSAGTPNTGELFF.

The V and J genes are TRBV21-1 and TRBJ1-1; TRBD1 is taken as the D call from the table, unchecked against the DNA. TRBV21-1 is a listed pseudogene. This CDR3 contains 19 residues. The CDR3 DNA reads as TGTGCCAGCAGCAAAGACAGGGGCATCGCTTCTCATTGCGGCACTGAAGCTTTCTTT. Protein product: CASSKDRGIASHCGTEAFF.

In DNA form, the CDR3 reads TGTGCCAGCAGACCCCCAGGGTACTACGAGCAGTACTTC. Translating gives CASRPPGYYEQYF. The chain couples TRBV6-6 to TRBJ2-7, with D possibly matching TRBD1 (5 bases). The CDR3 contains 13 residues. CDR1 and CDR2 from the germline V gene are MNHNY and SVGAGI (reference sequence). The V gene lost 6 bases and the J gene lost 3 bases, with 12 bases spanning the gap.

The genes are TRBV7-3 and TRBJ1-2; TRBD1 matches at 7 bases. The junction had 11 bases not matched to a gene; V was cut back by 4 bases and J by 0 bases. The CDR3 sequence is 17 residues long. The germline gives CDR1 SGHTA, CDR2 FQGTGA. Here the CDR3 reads CASSSSGNRGTNYGYTF. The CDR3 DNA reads TGTGCCAGCAGCTCCTCTGGAAACAGGGGTACTAACTATGGCTACACCTTC.

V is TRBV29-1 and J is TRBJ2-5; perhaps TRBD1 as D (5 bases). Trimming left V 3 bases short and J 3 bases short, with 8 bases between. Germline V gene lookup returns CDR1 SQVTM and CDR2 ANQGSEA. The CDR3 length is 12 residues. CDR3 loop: CSVDDSEETQYF. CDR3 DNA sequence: TGCAGCGTTGATGACAGTGAAGAGACCCAGTACTTC.

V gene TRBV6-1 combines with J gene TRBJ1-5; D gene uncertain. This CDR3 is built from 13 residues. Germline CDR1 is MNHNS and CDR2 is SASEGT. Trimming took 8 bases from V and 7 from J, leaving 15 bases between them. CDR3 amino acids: CASEGWEEQPQHF. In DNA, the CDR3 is TGTGCCAGCGAGGGTTGGGAGGAACAGCCCCAGCATTTT.

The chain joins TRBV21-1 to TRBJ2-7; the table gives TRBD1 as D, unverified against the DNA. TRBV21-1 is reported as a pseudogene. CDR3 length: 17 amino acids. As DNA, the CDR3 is TGTGCCAGCAGCCCAAAGGGGGGAACAGGGGTCAAGGTCGAGCAGTACTTC. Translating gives CASSPKGGTGVKVEQYF.

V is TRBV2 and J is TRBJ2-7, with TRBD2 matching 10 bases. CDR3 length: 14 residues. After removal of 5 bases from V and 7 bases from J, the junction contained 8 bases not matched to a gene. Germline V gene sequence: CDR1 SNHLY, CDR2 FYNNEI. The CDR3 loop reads CASSPGLASREQYF. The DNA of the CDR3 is TGTGCCAGCAGTCCGGGACTAGCGTCCCGGGAGCAGTACTTC.

CDR3 amino acids: CASQDTGTGFREQFF. The DNA for the CDR3 is TGTGCCAGTCAAGACACCGGGACAGGGTTCCGGGAGCAGTTCTTC. The genes are TRBV5-4 and TRBJ2-1, with 9 bases fitting TRBD1. This CDR3 comprises 15 residues. The V gene's germline CDR1 is SGHNT and CDR2 YYREEE (reference sequence). V dropped 8 bases and J dropped 10; count of bases not matched to a gene: 16.

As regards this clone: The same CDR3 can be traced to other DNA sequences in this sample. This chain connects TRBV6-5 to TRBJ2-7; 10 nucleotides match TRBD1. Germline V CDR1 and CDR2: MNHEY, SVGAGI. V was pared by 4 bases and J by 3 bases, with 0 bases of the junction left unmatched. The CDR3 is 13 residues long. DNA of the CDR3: TGTGCCAGCAGTTGGACAGGGGGCTACGAGCAGTACTTC. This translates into CASSWTGGYEQYF.

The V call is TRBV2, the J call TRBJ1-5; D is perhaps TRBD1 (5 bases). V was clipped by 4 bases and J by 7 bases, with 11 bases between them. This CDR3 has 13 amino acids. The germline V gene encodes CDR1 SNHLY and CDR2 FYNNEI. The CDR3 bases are TGTGCCAGCAGTGCGAAGGGGTGGCAGCCCCAGCATTTT. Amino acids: CASSAKGWQPQHF.

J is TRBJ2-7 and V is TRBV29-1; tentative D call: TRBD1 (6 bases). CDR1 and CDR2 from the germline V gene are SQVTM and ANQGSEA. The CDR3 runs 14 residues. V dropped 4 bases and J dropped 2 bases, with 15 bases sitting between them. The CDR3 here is CSVVSGDPAYEQYF. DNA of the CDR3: TGCAGCGTTGTGTCAGGGGACCCGGCCTACGAGCAGTACTTC.

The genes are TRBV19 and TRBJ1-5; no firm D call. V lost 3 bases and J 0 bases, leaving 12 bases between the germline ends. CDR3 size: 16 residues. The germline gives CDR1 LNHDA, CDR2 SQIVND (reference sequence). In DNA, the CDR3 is TGTGCCAGTAGTATTCTAATCCAATATAGCAATCAGCCCCAGCATTTT. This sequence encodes CASSILIQYSNQPQHF.

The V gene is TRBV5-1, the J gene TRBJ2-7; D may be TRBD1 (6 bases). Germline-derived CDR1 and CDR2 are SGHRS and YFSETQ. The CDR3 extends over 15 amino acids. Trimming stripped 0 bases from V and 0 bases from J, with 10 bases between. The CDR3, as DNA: TGCGCCAGCAGCTTGGGGACAGCCTTCTCCTACGAGCAGTACTTC. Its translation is CASSLGTAFSYEQYF.

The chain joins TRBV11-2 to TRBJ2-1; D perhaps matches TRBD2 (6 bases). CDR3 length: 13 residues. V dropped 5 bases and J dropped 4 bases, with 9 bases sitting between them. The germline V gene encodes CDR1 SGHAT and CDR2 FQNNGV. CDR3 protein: CASSPEGYNEQFF. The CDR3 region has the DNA TGTGCCAGCAGCCCGGAGGGGTACAATGAGCAGTTCTTC.

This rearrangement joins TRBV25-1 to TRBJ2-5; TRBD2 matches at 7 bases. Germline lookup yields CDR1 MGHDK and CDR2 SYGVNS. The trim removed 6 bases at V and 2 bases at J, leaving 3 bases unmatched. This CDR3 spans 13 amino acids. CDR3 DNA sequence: TGTGCCAGCAGCCTGGGGGGGCAAGAGACCCAGTACTTC. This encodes CASSLGGQETQYF.

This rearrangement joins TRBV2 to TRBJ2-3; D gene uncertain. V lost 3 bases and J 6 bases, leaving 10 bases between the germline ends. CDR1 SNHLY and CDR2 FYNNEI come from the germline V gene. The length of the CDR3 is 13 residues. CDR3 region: CASSDSVLDTQYF. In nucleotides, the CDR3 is TGTGCCAGCAGTGACTCGGTTTTGGATACGCAGTATTTT.

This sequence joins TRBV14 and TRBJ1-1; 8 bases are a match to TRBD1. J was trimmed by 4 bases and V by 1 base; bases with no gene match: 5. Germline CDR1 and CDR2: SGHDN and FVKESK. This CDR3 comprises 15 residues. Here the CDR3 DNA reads TGTGCCAGCAGCCAAGTTGGACAGGGAGGCACTGAAGCTTTCTTT. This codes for CASSQVGQGGTEAFF.

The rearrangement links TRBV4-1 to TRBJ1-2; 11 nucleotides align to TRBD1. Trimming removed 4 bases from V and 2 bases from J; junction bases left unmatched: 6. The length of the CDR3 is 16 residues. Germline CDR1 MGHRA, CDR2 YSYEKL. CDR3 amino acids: CASSPNRDRGNYGYTF. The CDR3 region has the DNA TGCGCCAGCAGCCCTAACCGGGACAGGGGGAACTATGGCTACACCTTC.